Following are 12 T cell receptor beta chains from one sample sequenced in a study of shared clonotypes between healthy human individuals. Using immunoSEQ multiplex PCR, the repertoire was profiled, and TCRdb retains in-frame clones only, with some absent. The data hold roughly 2.2 million clones, with about 90% observed a single time. Sequencing was carried out using naive CD4+ T cells from PBMCs. Subset reported: CD45RA+ positively selected. The receptor source for this set is a man aged 18-30 years in good health. Some clones in this sample may be carry-over from other donors' samples.

The chain recombines TRBV4-3 with TRBJ2-3, with a tentative D call TRBD2 (6 bases). V lost 0 bases and J 5 bases, leaving 27 bases between the germline ends. CDR1 is LGHNA and CDR2 is YSLEER in the germline V gene. The CDR3 is made up of 20 amino acids. CDR3 nucleotides: TGCGCCAGCAGCCAAGATCTACCTAGAGGGGCGGGAACCCCGGGAGATACGCAGTATTTT. Residues: CASSQDLPRGAGTPGDTQYF.

V and J are TRBV4-1 and TRBJ1-1; 10 nucleotides match TRBD1. V lost 10 bases to trimming and J lost 1 base; unmatched junction nucleotides: 9. This CDR3 spans 15 amino acids. The germline CDR1 and CDR2 sequences are MGHRA and YSYEKL. CDR3 DNA sequence: TGCGCCACCAAAAGGGGGACAGGGGAGAACACTGAAGCTTTCTTT. It specifies CATKRGTGENTEAFF.

This sequence joins TRBV14 and TRBJ2-7, with a possible D match to TRBD1 (5 bases). This CDR3 comprises 12 residues. The V gene lost 2 bases and the J gene lost 6 bases, with 8 bases spanning the gap. In germline, CDR1 is SGHDN, CDR2 FVKESK. In DNA form, the CDR3 reads TGTGCCAGCAGCCAACGACAGAGCGAGCAGTACTTC. It encodes CASSQRQSEQYF.

This chain joins TRBV29-1 and TRBJ2-1; TRBD1 matches at 8 bases. V was pared by 5 bases and J by 9 bases, with 9 bases of the junction left unmatched. The CDR3 totals 13 residues. Germline CDR1 and CDR2: SQVTM and ANQGSEA. CDR3 residues: CSVCQGQVGEQFF. The CDR3 DNA sequence: TGCAGCGTTTGTCAGGGACAGGTTGGTGAGCAGTTCTTC.

A single count supports this clone. This rearrangement joins TRBV5-1 to TRBJ1-3, with 8 bases identical to TRBD1. CDR1 is SGHRS, CDR2 YFSETQ, per germline. This CDR3 contains 15 residues. Trimming removed 4 bases from V and 2 bases from J; junction bases left unmatched: 5. CDR3 loop: CASSAQTGAGNTIYF. The CDR3 nucleotides read TGCGCCAGCAGCGCGCAGACAGGGGCTGGAAACACCATATATTTT.

About this clone itself: At the DNA level, this CDR3 is encoded by other sequences in the same sample as well. V and J are TRBV7-9 and TRBJ1-1; D is ambiguous. Germline V gene sequence: CDR1 SEHNR, CDR2 FQNEAQ (reference sequence). V was clipped by 3 bases and J by 2 bases, with 4 bases between them. The CDR3 totals 12 residues. This chain's CDR3 is CASSFSNTEAFF. CDR3 DNA sequence: TGTGCCAGCAGCTTCTCTAACACTGAAGCTTTCTTT.

DNA for the CDR3: TGCGCCAGCAGCTTGGCGGAACCCGGGGAGCTGTTTTTT. It codes for CASSLAEPGELFF. The chain links TRBV5-1 to TRBJ2-2; D gene unclear. Germline CDR1 is SGHRS and CDR2 is YFSETQ. The CDR3 length is 13 residues. V gave up 0 bases and J gave up 6 bases, with 6 bases separating them.

The CDR3 sequence: CASSLGGSWADTQYF. In nucleotides, the CDR3 is TGCGCCAGCAGCTTAGGCGGGAGCTGGGCAGATACGCAGTATTTT. The V gene is TRBV5-1, the J gene TRBJ2-3; 7 positions match TRBD2. V lost 2 bases and J lost 4; bases outside the gene matches: 7. The CDR3 loop spans 15 amino acids. CDR1 and CDR2 (germline): SGHRS, YFSETQ.

The gene calls are TRBV4-2 and TRBJ2-5; no reliable D call. Per the germline V gene, CDR1 is LGHNA and CDR2 is YNFKEQ. The CDR3 spans 16 residues. Trimming took off 2 bases at V and 0 bases at J, with 13 bases between the two ends. The CDR3 spells CASSQPLGTDQETQYF. Written as DNA, the CDR3 is TGTGCCAGCAGCCAACCCCTGGGCACGGACCAAGAGACCCAGTACTTC.

This rearrangement joins TRBV28 to TRBJ1-5; a possible D gene is TRBD1 (5 bases). V gave up 3 bases and J gave up 2 bases, with 11 bases separating them. CDR1 is MDHEN and CDR2 is SYDVKM in the germline V gene. This CDR3 spans 15 amino acids. For the CDR3, the DNA is TGTGCCAGCAGTTTGCGGGGCGTGGGCAATCAGCCCCAGCATTTT. Translating gives CASSLRGVGNQPQHF.

This sequence joins TRBV7-8 and TRBJ2-7, with D possibly TRBD2 on 5 matching bases. The germline CDR1 and CDR2 sequences are SGHVS and FQNEAQ. V was clipped by 4 bases and J by 2 bases, with 15 bases between them. This CDR3 is 15 amino acids long. As DNA, the CDR3 is TGTGCCAGCAGCTCCCGCGAGGGCCGCACCTACGAGCAGTACTTC. Its protein is CASSSREGRTYEQYF.

This chain joins TRBV7-9 and TRBJ2-5; possible D gene TRBD2, 6 bases. The germline CDR1 and CDR2 sequences are SEHNR and FQNEAQ (reference sequence). The CDR3 is 15 amino acids. V lost 1 base and J lost 5, with 14 bases in between. CDR3 loop: CASSLGGSGAETQYF. The CDR3 nucleotides are TGTGCCAGCAGCTTAGGAGGGTCGGGAGCCGAGACCCAGTACTTC.